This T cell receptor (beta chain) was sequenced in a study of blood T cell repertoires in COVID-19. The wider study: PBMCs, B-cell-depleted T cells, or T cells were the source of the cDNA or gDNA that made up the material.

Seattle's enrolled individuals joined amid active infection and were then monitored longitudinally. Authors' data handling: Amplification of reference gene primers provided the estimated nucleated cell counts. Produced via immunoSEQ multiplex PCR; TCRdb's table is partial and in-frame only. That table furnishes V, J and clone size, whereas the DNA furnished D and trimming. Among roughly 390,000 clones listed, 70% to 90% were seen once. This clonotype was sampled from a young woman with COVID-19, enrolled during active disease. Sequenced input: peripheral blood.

The CDR3 region is CASSQDLDEQFF. CDR3 DNA sequence: TGCGCCAGCAGCCAAGATCTCGATGAGCAGTTCTTC. The V gene is TRBV4-1, the J gene TRBJ2-1, with D hard to call. V was shortened by 0 bases and J by 8 bases, with 5 bases between the two germline ends. The CDR3 is made up of 12 amino acids. In germline, CDR1 is MGHRA, CDR2 YSYEKL.